This T cell receptor (beta chain) was identified in a study of blood T cell repertoires in COVID-19. Source study methods: Estimation of nucleated cell counts relied on the amplification of reference gene primers. Libraries were prepared by immunoSEQ multiplex PCR; TCRdb keeps only in-frame clonotypes and omits some of them. That table gives V, J and clone size, and the DNA gave D and trimming. Among hundreds of thousands of clones, around 89% were seen once, and the ten largest hold 2.5% to 3.5%. In germline, CDR1 is LGHDT, CDR2 YNNKEL (reference sequence). The CDR3 consists of 16 residues. The V end was cut by 6 bases, the J end by 1 base, with 18 bases between. Participant age was about 18 to 89 years, and participants resided in fewer than 25 US areas. Participant-reported clinical history was the basis for cohort assignment. Donors of Cohort 3 who recovered were those that had two negative PCRs, clearance, or symptom resolution.

The sequence was collected from a woman between 50 and 59 years old who had recovered from COVID-19. The rearrangement links TRBV3-1 (or the pseudogene TRBV3-2) to TRBJ1-1, with D tentatively TRBD1 (6 bases). What was sequenced was PBMCs or T cells enriched from blood (not recorded which). The CDR3 reads CASRQGHLKTNTEAFF. The CDR3 bases are TGTGCCAGCAGACAGGGACACCTAAAGACGAACACTGAAGCTTTCTTT.